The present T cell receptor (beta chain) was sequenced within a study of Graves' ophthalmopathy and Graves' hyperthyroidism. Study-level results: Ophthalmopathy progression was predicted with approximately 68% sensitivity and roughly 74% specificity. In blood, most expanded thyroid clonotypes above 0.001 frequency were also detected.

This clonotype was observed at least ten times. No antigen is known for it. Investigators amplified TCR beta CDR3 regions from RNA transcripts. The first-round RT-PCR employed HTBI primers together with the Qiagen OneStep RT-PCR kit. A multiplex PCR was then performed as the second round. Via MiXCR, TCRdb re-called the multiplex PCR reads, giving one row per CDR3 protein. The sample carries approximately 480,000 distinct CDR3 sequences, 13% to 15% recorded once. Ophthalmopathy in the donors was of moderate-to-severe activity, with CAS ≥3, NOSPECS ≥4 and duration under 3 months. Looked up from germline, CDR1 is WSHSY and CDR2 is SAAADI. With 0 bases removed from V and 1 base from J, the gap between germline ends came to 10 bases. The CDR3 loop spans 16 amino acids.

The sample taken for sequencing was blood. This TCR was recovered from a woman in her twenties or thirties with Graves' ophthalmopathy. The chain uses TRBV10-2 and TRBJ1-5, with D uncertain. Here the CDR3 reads CASSESVGRSNQPQHF. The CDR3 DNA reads TGCGCCAGCAGTGAGTCCGTCGGTCGGAGCAATCAGCCCCAGCATTTT.